The T cell receptor (beta chain) under discussion was sequenced for a study of T cells in Graves' hyperthyroidism and ophthalmopathy. Study overall: Pretreatment peripheral blood was obtained at initial diagnosis.

About this clonotype itself: Its cognate antigen is unknown. At one end, the junction sequence differs from germline, possibly due to a read error.

Researchers amplified the TCR beta CDR3 regions from RNA transcripts. Researchers ran a first-round RT-PCR on the TCR CDR3 using the HTBI primer set. TCRdb independently ran MiXCR on the multiplex PCR reads; one entry per CDR3 protein. The data contain about 260,000 distinct CDR3 sequences, around 15% of them singletons. Findings of the study overall: A 13 V-J model separated ophthalmopathy from stable hyperthyroidism. Model predictions of ophthalmopathy came a median 6.5 months before onset.

CDR3 length: 13 residues. Looked up from germline, CDR1 is SGHRS and CDR2 is YFSETQ. The clonotype originates from a woman younger than 35 with Graves' ophthalmopathy. The sequenced sample consisted of blood. The gene calls are TRBV5-1 and TRBJ2-1, with D perhaps TRBD1 or TRBD2 (5 bases each). The CDR3 coding sequence is TGCGCCAGCAGCCCAGGGAGTTACAATGAGCAGTCCTTC. The encoded protein is CASSPGSYNEQSF.